Included here is one TCR beta chain sequence, with context. This clone was picked up a small number of times. Its antigen is currently not known. One base away there is no much larger clone; base qualities are not given. TCR beta chain CDR3 regions were immunosequenced using the ImmunoSEQ Assay (Adaptive Biotechnologies). Per the source publication's procedure: The ImmunoSEQ Analyzer platform was used to export TCRB rearrangements, read counts, read proportions and gene usage. Using productive rearrangements, T-cell clonality was calculated as 1 minus Pielou's evenness. In the clonal space homeostasis analysis, clonotypes were binned as rare, small, medium, large or hyperexpanded (0.01 to 1 of the repertoire). TCR productive clonality was compared across immune clusters C1, C2 and C3 using the Wilcoxon rank sum test. TCRdb retrieved this table from immuneACCESS and kept in-frame rearrangements only. Not all clones are present; in checked studies, unresolved V genes account for under half, and no reason is known for the remainder. D and trimming come from the DNA, and the V and J calls and clone size come from that table. The sample table lists 5,500 to 7,500 clones, 65% to 80% of them with a count of one. The ten largest make up 15% of the sample.

The tumors sampled were post-treatment primary, local recurrence and metastasis specimens taken from patients with a poor prognosis. Reading from cysteine to phenylalanine, the CDR3 counts 16 amino acids. Of the read, only the CDR3 DNA is kept; its 48 bases are in frame from base 1. The germline V gene provides CDR1 SGHTS and CDR2 YDEGEE. The V end loses 3 bases and the J end loses 0 bases, and a stretch of 12 bases separates them. This entry belongs to a study of the immune and genomic landscape of osteosarcoma (dated by TCRdb to about 2020). Describing the broader study: The overall cohort was composed of about 50 pediatric and adult patients with high-grade osteosarcoma, and a median age at diagnosis of 27 years (range roughly 5-85) was recorded. Poor-risk disease was overrepresented in the cohort, as 73% of patients had an unfavorable pathologic response to standard therapy and 60% to 70% had died. Patients in the overall cohort were under 65% male, and roughly 76% presented with localized disease at diagnosis. Osteosarcoma specimens were profiled with whole genome, RNA and T-cell receptor sequencing plus immunohistochemistry and reverse phase protein arrays so that immunogenic potential could be defined. To characterize the osteosarcoma immunogenomic landscape, the TCR sequencing results were combined with transcriptome, protein array and immunostaining data. The goal of the study was to explain why immune checkpoint inhibitors show limited clinical activity in osteosarcoma. Each of a few patients provided a couple of samples from the same tumor site.

Study-wide findings and limitations: Along with the frozen tumor specimens, matched blood was collected from just a couple of patients. Overall, productive TCR clonality was low, with an average of 0.09 and a maximum of 0.3, which suggests limited T-cell clonal expansion. Higher TCR productive clonality was observed in the immune-hot C3 cluster than in the cold C1 cluster, although TCR productive clonality remained low overall. Sample size was not determined by any statistical method, because osteosarcoma is rare and every possible sample was collected. In five cases, a single hyperexpanded clone dominated the repertoire, and each of these five cases had fewer than 100 T-cell clonotypes. Rather than matched normal tissue, external data from normal skin and healthy peripheral blood provided the clonality benchmarks.

The sequence joins TRBV5-8 to TRBJ2-2, with the identity of the D gene unclear. The TCR was taken from a human donor with osteosarcoma. Material: osteosarcoma tumor tissue from the lung. DNA sequence: TGTGCCAGCAGCTACGACCTGATGCCGAACACCGGGGAGCTGTTTTTT. It translates as CASSYDLMPNTGELFF.